Listed here are 19 T cell receptor beta chains from one sample, sequenced in a study of blood T cell repertoires in COVID-19. Generated by immunoSEQ multiplex PCR, the TCRdb table keeps only in-frame clones and is missing some. The sample contains 100,000 to 150,000 clones, roughly 84% of which appear only once. Sequenced material: peripheral blood. The receptors originated from a woman aged 80 or over with acute or convalescent COVID-19.

The rearrangement joins TRBV5-1 to TRBJ2-7; TRBD2 agrees at 9 bases. Unmatched junction bases numbered 10, after V lost 3 bases and J lost 6 bases. This CDR3 spans 15 amino acids. Germline CDR1 and CDR2: SGHRS and YFSETQ. CDR3 sequence reads: CASSSQPSGESEQYF. CDR3 nucleotide sequence: TGCGCCAGCAGCTCACAACCTAGCGGGGAGAGCGAGCAGTACTTC.

The gene calls are TRBV10-1 and TRBJ2-7; D may correspond to TRBD1 or TRBD2 (6 bases each). The germline CDR1 and CDR2 sequences are WNHNN and SYGVQD (reference sequence). The ends were cut back, 8 bases at V and 0 bases at J, with 20 bases in the middle. CDR3 size: 16 residues. The CDR3 reads CASCGGPGRGSYEQYF. CDR3 nucleotides: TGCGCCAGCTGTGGGGGGCCGGGAAGGGGCTCCTACGAGCAGTACTTC.

The chain joins TRBV6-2 or TRBV6-3 to TRBJ2-1; 11 bases line up with TRBD2. Per the germline V gene, CDR1 is MNHEY and CDR2 is SVGEGT. This CDR3 is 18 amino acids long. V lost 4 bases, J lost 0 bases, and 8 bases stayed unmatched. Written as DNA, the CDR3 is TGTGCCAGCAGTTCCGAAAGACTAGCGGGACTCTCCTACAATGAGCAGTTCTTC. This encodes CASSSERLAGLSYNEQFF.

The chain employs TRBV4-1 and TRBJ1-1; a weak D match, TRBD1 (5 bases). From germline, CDR1 is MGHRA and CDR2 YSYEKL. Trimming removed 4 bases at V and 7 bases at J, with 16 bases between. The CDR3 length is 14 residues. The CDR3 loop is CASSRRNWGDEAFF. Here the CDR3 DNA reads TGCGCCAGCAGCCGGCGTAATTGGGGGGATGAAGCTTTCTTT.

The chain carries TRBV5-4 and TRBJ2-1; 13 nucleotides agree with TRBD2. The CDR3 is 15 amino acids. The germline gives CDR1 SGHNT, CDR2 YYREEE (reference sequence). Trimming removed 1 base from V and 8 bases from J; junction bases left unmatched: 3. DNA of the CDR3: TGTGCCAGCAGCTTGACTAGCGGGGGGGCCTATGAGCAGTTCTTC. Amino acids: CASSLTSGGAYEQFF. Full variable domain (outside the CDR3, taken from reference TRBV5-4 and TRBJ2-1): ETGVTQSPTHLIKTRGQQVTLRCSSQSGHNTVSWYQQALGQGPQFIFQYYREEENGRGNFPPRFSGLQFPNYSSELNVNALELDDSALYLCASSLTSGGAYEQFFGPGTRLTVL.

This clone was detected once. CDR3 in DNA: TGTGCCAGCAGTCAACTAGCGGGAGGCTCGCAGTATTTT. It translates to CASSQLAGGSQYF. The chain combines TRBV7-2 with TRBJ2-3; 12 bases align to TRBD2. Germline V gene lookup returns CDR1 SGHTA and CDR2 FQGNSA. CDR3 length: 13 residues. Trimming cost V 6 bases and J 10 bases; bases outside gene matches: 5.

This chain uses TRBV5-4 with TRBJ2-2; D is possibly TRBD1 (7 bases). V was clipped by 0 bases and J by 7 bases, with 13 bases between them. This CDR3 is 15 amino acids long. Germline V gene sequence: CDR1 SGHNT, CDR2 YYREEE (reference sequence). The CDR3 DNA reads TGTGCCAGCAGCTTGGAGGGACAGCGGGTCGGGGAGCTGTTTTTT. As protein: CASSLEGQRVGELFF.

In DNA, the CDR3 is TGCGCCAGCAGCCTCCCCCGGGCCGCGGGCAACAATGAGCAGTTCTTC. This codes for CASSLPRAAGNNEQFF. The chain recombines TRBV5-1 with TRBJ2-1; maybe TRBD2 (5 bases). V was pared by 4 bases and J by 5 bases, with 19 bases between. In germline, CDR1 is SGHRS, CDR2 YFSETQ. The CDR3 has 16 amino acids. The whole variable domain, remainder taken from reference TRBV5-1 and TRBJ2-1, is KAGVTQTPRYLIKTRGQQVTLSCSPISGHRSVSWYQQTPGQGLQFLFEYFSETQRNKGNFPGRFSGRQFSNSRSEMNVSTLELGDSALYLCASSLPRAAGNNEQFFGPGTRLTVL.

This clone has a single count. This chain joins TRBV5-1 and TRBJ2-3; 11 bases match TRBD2. Trimming removed 1 base from V and 5 bases from J; junction bases left unmatched: 9. Germline lookup yields CDR1 SGHRS and CDR2 YFSETQ. CDR3 length: 17 residues. CDR3 nucleotides: TGCGCCAGCAGCTTGAAGGTTAGCGGGGGGGCAGTAGATACGCAGTATTTT. Protein product: CASSLKVSGGAVDTQYF.

The chain links TRBV5-1 to TRBJ1-1, with TRBD1 matching 11 bases. From germline, CDR1 is SGHRS and CDR2 YFSETQ. Trimming removed 2 bases from V and 4 bases from J; junction bases left unmatched: 4. There are 15 residues in the CDR3. The CDR3 is CASSFGQGAPTEAFF. CDR3 DNA: TGCGCCAGCAGCTTTGGACAGGGGGCCCCCACTGAAGCTTTCTTT.

The chain carries TRBV12-3 or TRBV12-4 and TRBJ1-2; D uncertain. This CDR3 is built from 13 residues. Between the trimmed V and J ends, which lost 2 bases and 1 base, there was a span of 5 bases. CDR3 protein: CASSLRDNYGYTF. In DNA form, the CDR3 reads TGTGCCAGCAGTTTACGGGATAACTATGGCTACACCTTC.

This sequence joins TRBV19 and TRBJ1-2, with 10 nucleotides matching TRBD1. In germline, CDR1 is LNHDA, CDR2 SQIVND (reference sequence). The trim removed 5 bases at V and 11 bases at J, leaving 8 bases unmatched. The CDR3 spans 13 residues. CDR3 sequence (DNA): TGTGCCAGTAGTGGCCGGGACAGGGGTCGGTACACCTTC. Its protein product is CASSGRDRGRYTF. Supplemented by reference TRBV19 and TRBJ1-2, the full variable domain reads DGGITQSPKYLFRKEGQNVTLSCEQNLNHDAMYWYRQDPGQGLRLIYYSQIVNDFQKGDIAEGYSVSREKKESFPLTVTSAQKNPTAFYLCASSGRDRGRYTFGSGTRLTVV.

This chain links TRBV6-5 with TRBJ1-1; no reliable D call. Germline V gives CDR1 MNHEY, CDR2 SVGAGI. The V and J ends lost 4 bases and 5 bases respectively, with 11 bases between them. CDR3 length equals 13 residues. CDR3 region: CASSLGGRTEAFF. The CDR3 nucleotides are TGTGCCAGCAGTTTGGGAGGGAGGACTGAAGCTTTCTTT.

The chain links TRBV27 to TRBJ2-2; perhaps TRBD2 as D (7 bases). Trimming stripped 2 bases from V and 5 bases from J, with 18 bases between. Germline V gene data show CDR1 as MNHEY and CDR2 as SMNVEV (reference sequence). The CDR3 sequence is 17 residues long. The CDR3 protein is CASSLDRRARGTGELFF. Here the CDR3 DNA reads TGTGCCAGCAGTTTAGACAGGCGGGCGCGGGGGACCGGGGAGCTGTTTTTT.

The V gene is TRBV19, the J gene TRBJ1-2, with 7 bases fitting TRBD1. Per the germline V gene, CDR1 is LNHDA and CDR2 is SQIVND (reference sequence). The CDR3 covers 14 residues. V dropped 7 bases and J dropped 1; count of bases not matched to a gene: 6. CDR3 loop: CASTRTGLNYGYTF. DNA for the CDR3: TGTGCCAGTACAAGGACAGGTCTTAACTATGGCTACACCTTC.

About this clone: Other DNA sequences in this specimen translate into the identical CDR3. CDR3 DNA: TGTGCCAGCAGCCAGGCTCCTCAGGGGAACACTGAAGCTTTCTTT. This encodes CASSQAPQGNTEAFF. V and J are TRBV4-2 and TRBJ1-1, with D possibly being TRBD1 (5 bases). Trimming took off 3 bases at V and 1 base at J, with 12 bases between the two ends. The CDR3 contains 15 residues. Germline V gene lookup returns CDR1 LGHNA and CDR2 YNFKEQ.

This chain uses TRBV4-3 with TRBJ1-6; 7 bases align to TRBD1. CDR3 length: 13 amino acids. Germline values: CDR1 LGHNA, CDR2 YSLEER. V was pared by 10 bases and J by 3 bases, with 3 bases of the junction left unmatched. DNA for the CDR3: TGCGCCACCAGACAGGGCTATAATTCACCCCTCCACTTT. Protein sequence: CATRQGYNSPLHF.

The chain employs TRBV5-4 and TRBJ2-7; possible D gene TRBD2, 5 bases. This CDR3 has 13 amino acids. CDR1 is SGHNT, CDR2 YYREEE, per germline (reference sequence). Deletions cut 0 bases from V and 1 base from J, with 5 bases between. Here the CDR3 DNA reads TGTGCCAGCAGCTTGGGGAGGTCCTACGAGCAGTACTTC. This translates into CASSLGRSYEQYF.

The V call is TRBV5-1, the J call TRBJ1-4; D might be TRBD1 (6 bases). The ends were cut back, 4 bases at V and 5 bases at J, with 18 bases in the middle. This CDR3 is built from 16 residues. The germline V gene encodes CDR1 SGHRS and CDR2 YFSETQ. This CDR3 is CASSLTGGQPNEKLFF. The CDR3 DNA reads as TGCGCCAGCAGCCTCACGGGGGGACAACCCAATGAAAAACTGTTTTTT.